This T cell receptor beta chain was recovered during a study of breast tumors, draining lymph nodes, adjacent tissues. Study-wide points: The lymph node origin of tumor T cells was framed as consistent with a hypothesis, not demonstrated. Compared with basal-like, luminal-like tumors shared significantly more repertoire with nontumor tissue.

Germline loops: CDR1 MNHNS, CDR2 SASEGT. J lost 9 bases, V lost 10 bases, and 12 bases had no gene match. The CDR3 is 12 residues long. The sample holds many counts of this clonotype. Its antigen is still unknown. Breast cancer patients provided tissue from their axillary draining lymph nodes. MiXCR was run by TCRdb on the multiplex PCR reads, yielding one entry per CDR3 protein. The sample holds some 120,000 distinct CDR3 sequences, approximately 22% seen once. Specimen: axillary lymph node tissue. The genes are TRBV6-1 and TRBJ2-7; TRBD1 matches 7 bases. The source is a female donor with breast cancer. Some clones in this sample may be carry-over from other donors' samples. CDR3 sequence: CAIGTARLWQYF. In nucleotides, the CDR3 is TGTGCCATTGGGACAGCCCGACTCTGGCAGTACTTC.